What follows are 15 T cell receptor beta chains derived from one specimen sequenced in a study of cytomegalovirus exposure and HLA in healthy donors. PCR involved 60 Vbeta and 13 Jbeta primers. Using immunoSEQ multiplex PCR, the repertoire was profiled, and TCRdb retains in-frame clones only, with some absent. The sample includes 110,000 to 150,000 clones, 75% to 85% seen only once; the top ten take around 4.1%. The sequenced sample was PBMCs. These receptors all stem from a man aged 35-49 years in good health and CMV-seronegative.

The V gene is TRBV27, the J gene TRBJ2-1, with 10 bases identical to TRBD1. Looked up from germline, CDR1 is MNHEY and CDR2 is SMNVEV (reference sequence). The CDR3 spans 15 residues. V lost 3 bases to trimming and J lost 7 bases; unmatched junction nucleotides: 6. DNA for the CDR3: TGTGCCAGCAGTTTGACAGGGGGCGTCTTAAATGAGCAGTTCTTC. It yields the protein CASSLTGGVLNEQFF.

This clone was seen a handful of times. The rearrangement links TRBV28 to TRBJ2-3, with D possibly being TRBD2 (7 bases). The CDR3 sequence is 15 residues long. CDR1 is MDHEN and CDR2 is SYDVKM in the germline V gene. The CDR3 protein is CGTDRGALYTDTQYF. In nucleotides, the CDR3 is TGTGGAACGGACCGGGGGGCCCTATACACAGATACGCAGTATTTT.

J is TRBJ1-2 and V is TRBV5-8; D is unresolved. Trimming pared 1 base from V and 3 bases from J, leaving 13 bases between. The germline gives CDR1 SGHTS, CDR2 YDEGEE. The CDR3 covers 15 residues. DNA of the CDR3: TGTGCCAGCAGCTTGAAGGAGGTATTTTACTATGGCTACACCTTC. Its protein product is CASSLKEVFYYGYTF.

The V call is TRBV2, the J call TRBJ2-7, with 8 positions matching TRBD2. The germline CDR1 and CDR2 sequences are SNHLY and FYNNEI. This CDR3 is 15 amino acids long. After removal of 7 bases from V and 1 base from J, the junction contained 9 bases not matched to a gene. The CDR3 DNA is TGTGCCAGCACCCCACCGGGGGGGCGATCCTACGAGCAGTACTTC. Protein: CASTPPGGRSYEQYF.

The DNA for the CDR3 is TGTGCCAGCAGCCCGACGGGAGGAAACGACTATGGCTACACCTTC. It translates to CASSPTGGNDYGYTF. V is TRBV13 and J is TRBJ1-2; no firm D call. Trimming shortened V by 5 bases and J by 3 bases, and 16 bases separated the two germline ends. This CDR3 is built from 15 residues. CDR1 PRHDT and CDR2 FYEKMQ come from the germline V gene (reference sequence).

This chain connects TRBV28 to TRBJ1-6, with TRBD1 as a possible D gene (5 bases). V lost 3 bases and J lost 9, with 9 bases in between. The CDR3 consists of 13 residues. The germline V gene has CDR1 MDHEN and CDR2 SYDVKM. This CDR3 reads CASSFRGGSPLHF. Written as DNA, the CDR3 is TGTGCCAGCAGTTTCCGGGGGGGTTCACCCCTCCACTTT.

This sequence joins TRBV6-1 and TRBJ1-2; D might be TRBD1 (6 bases). In germline, CDR1 is MNHNS, CDR2 SASEGT. There are 12 residues in the CDR3. The V end lost 10 bases, the J end lost 7 bases, and 16 bases lay between the germline ends. CDR3 region: CAIAQGLAGYTF. The CDR3 nucleotides read TGTGCCATCGCTCAGGGGTTGGCTGGCTACACCTTC.

The chain joins TRBV29-1 to TRBJ1-1; 11 bases are shared with TRBD1. Trimming removed 7 bases from V and 7 bases from J; junction bases left unmatched: 8. Germline V CDR1 and CDR2: SQVTM, ANQGSEA. CDR3 length: 13 residues. In DNA, the CDR3 is TGCAGCGCCGGACAGGGGGCGCTGGGTGAAGCTTTCTTT. This gives the protein CSAGQGALGEAFF.

The chain carries TRBV6-5 and TRBJ2-2; 7 bases are shared with TRBD2. In germline, CDR1 is MNHEY, CDR2 SVGAGI. This CDR3 is 16 amino acids long. V was pared by 6 bases and J by 5 bases, with 12 bases of the junction left unmatched. DNA for the CDR3: TGTGCCAGCAGCTACAGACTTTTCGGGGGGACCGGGGAGCTGTTTTTT. It encodes CASSYRLFGGTGELFF.

This clone was found a few times. A read error may account for a junction end that differs from germline. This chain connects TRBV6-5 to TRBJ1-5; D is undetermined. CDR1 and CDR2 from the germline V gene are MNHEY and SVGAGI. This CDR3 spans 14 amino acids. The chain's CDR3 is CASSYAGSDQPQHF. The CDR3 bases are TGTGCCAGCAGTTACGCAGGTAGCGATCAGCCCCAGCATTTT.

V is TRBV10-3 and J is TRBJ1-4; a weak D match, TRBD1 (5 bases). The CDR3 is 15 amino acids. With 6 bases removed from V and 2 bases from J, the gap between germline ends came to 13 bases. Germline V gene sequence: CDR1 ENHRY, CDR2 SYGVKD. Here the CDR3 reads CAIRRQGGTNEKLFF. The CDR3 nucleotides read TGTGCCATCAGGCGGCAGGGTGGGACTAATGAAAAACTGTTTTTT.

The count of this clone is one. V and J are TRBV27 and TRBJ1-2; 8 positions agree with TRBD1. Germline loops: CDR1 MNHEY, CDR2 SMNVEV (reference sequence). V shed 5 bases, J shed 8 bases, and the junction held 4 bases outside the gene matches. The CDR3 runs to 12 residues. DNA of the CDR3: TGTGCCAGCAGTCCCCGGACAGGGGGCTACACCTTC. Its protein is CASSPRTGGYTF.

J is TRBJ1-4 and V is TRBV5-1, with D tentatively TRBD1 (5 bases). V lost 4 bases to trimming and J lost 3 bases, with 13 bases between them. The germline CDR1 and CDR2 sequences are SGHRS and YFSETQ. This CDR3 has 15 amino acids. The CDR3 DNA is TGCGCCAGCAGCCAATTCGGGGGTGCTAATGAAAAACTGTTTTTT. Translated, it gives CASSQFGGANEKLFF.

This clone occurred a few times. The chain links TRBV28 to TRBJ2-3, with a tentative D call TRBD2 (6 bases). CDR1 and CDR2 (germline): MDHEN, SYDVKM. This CDR3 has 14 amino acids. The V end lost 11 bases, the J end lost 5 bases, and 20 bases lay between the germline ends. CDR3 amino acids: CAPSQAGRVDTQYF. The CDR3 DNA follows: TGTGCCCCTTCTCAGGCGGGGCGCGTAGATACGCAGTATTTT.

The rearrangement links TRBV27 to TRBJ1-5, with 7 bases identical to TRBD1. V was pared by 2 bases and J by 4 bases, with 11 bases of the junction left unmatched. Germline loops: CDR1 MNHEY, CDR2 SMNVEV (reference sequence). The CDR3 extends over 17 amino acids. CDR3 in amino acids: CASSLQARQGANQPQHF. CDR3 DNA: TGTGCCAGCAGTTTACAAGCAAGACAGGGCGCAAATCAGCCCCAGCATTTT.